Below, 22 T cell receptor beta chains from the same sample are listed, as sequenced in a study of blood T cell repertoires in COVID-19. Produced via immunoSEQ multiplex PCR; TCRdb's table is partial and in-frame only. Altogether just under 150,000 clones are present, more than 75% being singletons, with the ten largest covering less than 45%. The sample was peripheral blood. The receptors derive from a man in his fifties or sixties who had recovered from COVID-19.

This chain uses TRBV6-5 with TRBJ1-6, with TRBD1 identical over 9 bases. This CDR3 is built from 15 residues. V gave up 2 bases and J gave up 7 bases; unmatched junction bases: 3. Germline V gene data show CDR1 as MNHEY and CDR2 as SVGAGI. The CDR3 DNA reads TGTGCCAGCAGTTACACCGGGACAGGGAATTCACCCCTCCACTTT. Translation: CASSYTGTGNSPLHF.

This chain links TRBV11-3 with TRBJ2-5; 12 bases are a match to TRBD1. CDR3 size: 16 residues. The V gene end was trimmed by 2 bases and the J gene end by 1 base; junction bases not matched to a gene: 2. The V gene's germline CDR1 is SGHNT and CDR2 YENEEA. The CDR3 loop is CASSLRGQGAQETQYF. The CDR3 DNA reads TGTGCCAGCAGCTTAAGGGGACAGGGGGCCCAAGAGACCCAGTACTTC. Together with reference TRBV11-3 and TRBJ2-5, the CDR3 gives the full variable domain: EAGVVQSPRYKIIEKKQPVAFWCNPISGHNTLYWYLQNLGQGPELLIRYENEEAVDDSQLPKDRFSAERLKGVDSTLKIQPAELGDSAVYLCASSLRGQGAQETQYFGPGTRLLVL.

The J gene is TRBJ2-2, the V gene TRBV7-3; 9 bases are shared with TRBD2. The CDR3 sequence is 15 residues long. After removal of 5 bases from V and 6 bases from J, the junction contained 7 bases not matched to a gene. From germline, CDR1 is SGHTA and CDR2 FQGTGA. The CDR3 DNA reads as TGTGCCAGCAGCCGTAGCGGGGGCCCTCCCGGGGAGCTGTTTTTT. Encoded protein: CASSRSGGPPGELFF.

This chain uses TRBV5-1 with TRBJ2-3; possible D gene TRBD1, 6 bases. The germline CDR1 and CDR2 sequences are SGHRS and YFSETQ. V was shortened by 0 bases and J by 1 base, with 6 bases between the two germline ends. The CDR3 has 14 amino acids. The CDR3 sequence: CASSLEGGTDTQYF. The CDR3 DNA follows: TGCGCCAGCAGCTTGGAGGGGGGCACAGATACGCAGTATTTT. The full variable domain, its missing parts supplied by reference TRBV5-1 and TRBJ2-3, is KAGVTQTPRYLIKTRGQQVTLSCSPISGHRSVSWYQQTPGQGLQFLFEYFSETQRNKGNFPGRFSGRQFSNSRSEMNVSTLELGDSALYLCASSLEGGTDTQYFGPGTRLTVL.

The chain couples TRBV2 to TRBJ2-2, with 7 nucleotides matching TRBD1. CDR1 and CDR2 (germline): SNHLY, FYNNEI. The V and J ends lost 6 bases and 14 bases, in that order; junction bases with no gene match: 9. The length of the CDR3 is 12 residues. CDR3 loop: CASRVTGADLFF. The CDR3 coding sequence is TGTGCCAGCAGAGTAACAGGGGCAGACCTGTTTTTT. Full variable domain (remainder filled in from reference TRBV2 and TRBJ2-2): EPEVTQTPSHQVTQMGQEVILRCVPISNHLYFYWYRQILGQKVEFLVSFYNNEISEKSEIFDDQFSVERPDGSNFTLKIRSTKLEDSAMYFCASRVTGADLFFGEGSRLTVL.

The V gene is TRBV19, the J gene TRBJ2-5; 10 nucleotides align to TRBD2. This CDR3 has 16 amino acids. CDR1 and CDR2 (germline): LNHDA, SQIVND (reference sequence). The junction had 14 bases not matched to a gene; V was cut back by 10 bases and J by 3 bases. DNA of the CDR3: TGTGCCACTAGGTCCCTGGGACTAGCGCATGAAGAGACCCAGTACTTC. Amino acid sequence: CATRSLGLAHEETQYF. The full variable domain, rest sourced from reference TRBV19 and TRBJ2-5, is DGGITQSPKYLFRKEGQNVTLSCEQNLNHDAMYWYRQDPGQGLRLIYYSQIVNDFQKGDIAEGYSVSREKKESFPLTVTSAQKNPTAFYLCATRSLGLAHEETQYFGPGTRLLVL.

The chain carries TRBV3-1 (or the pseudogene TRBV3-2) and TRBJ1-2; 9 positions agree with TRBD1. Germline V lookup: CDR1 LGHDT, CDR2 YNNKEL (reference sequence). The junction had 4 bases not matched to a gene; V was cut back by 6 bases and J by 5 bases. CDR3 size: 13 residues. The CDR3 protein is CASRRQGEYGYTF. In DNA, the CDR3 is TGTGCCAGCAGGCGACAGGGGGAGTATGGCTACACCTTC.

This chain connects TRBV7-3 to TRBJ2-2; TRBD2 matches 13 bases. The CDR3 length is 17 residues. Germline trimming cut 6 bases from V and 7 bases from J; bases unmatched to any gene: 11. CDR1 and CDR2 from the germline V gene are SGHTA and FQGTGA. Here the CDR3 reads CASRFPGLAGPNGELFF. CDR3 bases: TGTGCCAGCAGATTCCCGGGACTAGCGGGACCCAACGGGGAGCTGTTTTTT.

The gene calls are TRBV7-2 and TRBJ1-6; D may be TRBD1 (6 bases). The CDR3 runs 15 residues. Germline V gene data show CDR1 as SGHTA and CDR2 as FQGNSA. Deletions cut 1 base from V and 10 bases from J, with 14 bases between. The CDR3 DNA reads as TGTGCCAGCAGCTTAGGCCAGGGGTTCTACTCACCCCTCCACTTT. Its translation: CASSLGQGFYSPLHF.

Here the CDR3 DNA reads TGTGCCAGCAGCCTAGATACGGATACGCAGTATTTT. Its protein is CASSLDTDTQYF. This chain links TRBV5-4 with TRBJ2-3, with D hard to call. This CDR3 spans 12 amino acids. In germline, CDR1 is SGHNT, CDR2 YYREEE (reference sequence). V was clipped by 4 bases and J by 6 bases, with 9 bases between them.

The chain combines TRBV5-1 with TRBJ1-2, with a possible D match to TRBD1 (6 bases). Germline V gene lookup returns CDR1 SGHRS and CDR2 YFSETQ. The CDR3 covers 14 residues. Between the trimmed V and J ends, which lost 4 bases and 5 bases, there was a span of 15 bases. This CDR3 is CASSPAGVSYGYTF. Here the CDR3 DNA reads TGCGCCAGCAGCCCAGCAGGGGTTTCGTATGGCTACACCTTC.

This chain connects TRBV7-2 to TRBJ1-2; tentative D call: TRBD1 (6 bases). Trimming shortened V by 6 bases and J by 0 bases, and 8 bases separated the two germline ends. Germline V gene data show CDR1 as SGHTA and CDR2 as FQGNSA. This CDR3 comprises 13 residues. The CDR3 region is CASRDRANYGYTF. The CDR3, as DNA: TGTGCCAGCAGGGACAGAGCTAACTATGGCTACACCTTC.

The rearrangement uses TRBV6-1 and TRBJ1-2; TRBD1 aligns across 10 bases. Trimming took 1 base from V and 3 from J; bases not matched to a gene: 2. CDR1 MNHNS and CDR2 SASEGT come from the germline V gene. The CDR3 runs to 15 residues. The CDR3 coding sequence is TGTGCCAGCAGTGAAGGACAGGGGGCATACTATGGCTACACCTTC. Translated, it gives CASSEGQGAYYGYTF.

The gene calls are TRBV9 and TRBJ1-3; TRBD1 agrees at 7 bases. The V segment lost 3 bases and the J segment 2 bases; nucleotides outside the gene matches: 11. Germline-derived CDR1 and CDR2 are SGDLS and YYNGEE. The CDR3 extends over 17 amino acids. The CDR3 DNA reads TGTGCCAGCAGCGCCAACCTGGGGGGACAGACTGGAAACACCATATATTTT. This codes for CASSANLGGQTGNTIYF. The full variable domain, in which reference TRBV9 and TRBJ1-3 provide the parts outside the CDR3, is DSGVTQTPKHLITATGQRVTLRCSPRSGDLSVYWYQQSLDQGLQFLIQYYNGEERAKGNILERFSAQQFPDLHSELNLSSLELGDSALYFCASSANLGGQTGNTIYFGEGSWLTVV.

V usage is TRBV15 and J usage is TRBJ1-5, with 7 bases aligning to TRBD1. Germline loops: CDR1 LNHNV, CDR2 YYDKDF (reference sequence). The CDR3 totals 15 residues. V shed 4 bases and J 0 bases; nucleotides not matched to a gene: 3. CDR3 amino acids: CATSKDRISNQPQHF. Written as DNA, the CDR3 is TGTGCCACCAGCAAGGACAGGATTAGCAATCAGCCCCAGCATTTT.

The rearrangement uses TRBV6-5 and TRBJ1-1; D is uncertain. In germline, CDR1 is MNHEY, CDR2 SVGAGI. V was clipped by 6 bases and J by 1 base, with 9 bases between them. This CDR3 is built from 13 residues. The CDR3 DNA is TGTGCCAGCAGGGTAACAGCGAACACTGAAGCTTTCTTT. Protein sequence: CASRVTANTEAFF.

This CDR3 is CASRPMDRADEQYF. The CDR3 nucleotides are TGTGCCAGCAGACCCATGGACAGGGCGGACGAGCAGTACTTC. The rearrangement uses TRBV6-5 and TRBJ2-7, with TRBD1 matching over 8 bases. The V gene's germline CDR1 is MNHEY and CDR2 SVGAGI. CDR3 length equals 14 residues. After removal of 6 bases from V and 5 bases from J, the junction contained 9 bases not matched to a gene.

The rearrangement links TRBV6-5 to TRBJ1-1, with D possibly matching TRBD1 (6 bases). Trimming cost V 7 bases and J 1 base, with 16 bases left between them. The germline CDR1 and CDR2 sequences are MNHEY and SVGAGI. The CDR3 sequence is 15 residues long. The CDR3 bases are TGTGCCAGCACCACTACAGGGTCGGGGAACACTGAAGCTTTCTTT. It yields the protein CASTTTGSGNTEAFF.

The chain links TRBV6-5 to TRBJ2-5; 12 bases align to TRBD2. Trimming took 8 bases from V and 4 from J; bases not matched to a gene: 8. Germline loops: CDR1 MNHEY, CDR2 SVGAGI. The CDR3 consists of 15 residues. CDR3: CASWASGGAIETQYF. The CDR3 DNA reads as TGTGCCAGCTGGGCTAGCGGGGGGGCGATAGAGACCCAGTACTTC.

The chain is built from TRBV6-2 or TRBV6-3 and TRBJ2-2, with 10 bases fitting TRBD1. The CDR3 is 15 amino acids. Germline V lookup: CDR1 MNHEY, CDR2 SVGEGT. After removal of 5 bases from V and 3 bases from J, the junction contained 3 bases not matched to a gene. The CDR3 sequence: CASSGTGVDTGELFF. CDR3 nucleotide sequence: TGTGCCAGCAGTGGGACAGGGGTTGACACCGGGGAGCTGTTTTTT.

The rearrangement uses TRBV6-5 and TRBJ1-1; a possible D gene is TRBD1 (6 bases). The V gene lost 1 base and the J gene lost 3 bases, with 12 bases spanning the gap. Germline-derived CDR1 and CDR2 are MNHEY and SVGAGI. The CDR3 contains 15 residues. The CDR3 nucleotides read TGTGCCAGCAGTTACTTGGGGGCTCGGGACACTGAAGCTTTCTTT. This translates into CASSYLGARDTEAFF.

This CDR3 reads CASRRTADTQYF. The CDR3 DNA reads TGTGCCAGCCGGAGGACCGCAGATACGCAGTATTTT. The chain couples TRBV2 to TRBJ2-3, with D perhaps matching TRBD2 (5 bases). The CDR3 covers 12 residues. Germline V gene data show CDR1 as SNHLY and CDR2 as FYNNEI. V dropped 8 bases and J dropped 4 bases, with 10 bases sitting between them.